The source of this T cell receptor beta chain is a study of CD4 T cells in relation to SARS-CoV-2 and coronaviruses (dated by TCRdb to about 2021). In the study overall: In the ViraFEST assay, PBMCs were cultured with antigen for 9 to 11 days, after which TCR beta CDR3s were sequenced to identify antigen-specific clonal expansions. An HIV-1 Nef peptide pool or a culture without peptide was used as the negative reference condition. Shared crossreactive spike epitopes were mapped to their HLA restriction using patient-derived lymphoblastoid cell lines. The study assessed, at the TCR clonotype level, memory CD4+ T cell crossreactivity between SARS-CoV-2 and common cold coronavirus spike proteins. The Adaptive Biotechnologies TCR-sequencing kit was used to sequence samples from a few pre-COVID donors and the naive versus memory experiments, while other data came from Illumina-based sequencing. A different TCR-beta assay, based on Illumina, was used to sequence expansion assays from other donors in the study.

The CDR3 starts with the cysteine, ends with the phenylalanine, and has 14 residues. Of all the DNA, just the CDR3 is kept, 42 bases in frame from base 1. A distance of 9 bases separates the germline ends of V and J, which lose 3 bases and 1 base respectively. Looking up the germline V gene yields CDR1 KGHSH and CDR2 LQKENI. General study outcomes and caveats: Since the crossreactivity analysis centred on spike protein, crossreactivity against other viral proteins was not assessed. Because no donor provided both pre-pandemic and post-infection samples, tracing the source of pre-existing responses was limited. Roughly 67% of donors had memory CD4+ clonotypes that crossrecognized SARS-CoV-2 and at least one common cold coronavirus spike. The study was limited by small numbers of patients and tested TCRs. Significantly weaker SARS-CoV-2-driven expansion was shown by crossreactive clones than by monoreactive clones, consistent with antigenic imprinting.

Details on this clone: Its antigen has not been determined. No much larger clone is present one base from it, and per-base qualities are unavailable.

The receptor library was made with the immunoSEQ multiplex PCR assay. Per the source publication's procedure: During preprocessing, nonproductive sequences were removed, as were CDR3s that did not start with C, did not end with F or W, or were shorter than 7 amino acids. Antigen-specific clonotypes were called with the MANAFEST web app on the basis of expansion relative to the reference and to other culture wells. A clone counted as positive if significantly expanded in 2 of 3 replicate wells versus the reference culture at FDR below 0.05. A further requirement for positive clones was significant expansion compared with all other tandem wells, along with an odds ratio above 5. CDR3 homology was quantified as pairwise Levenshtein distance, calculated with the stringdist R package after three terminal residues were trimmed from each end. TCRdb retrieved this table from immuneACCESS and kept in-frame rearrangements only. Not all clones are present; in checked studies, unresolved V genes account for under half, and no reason is known for the remainder. V, J and clone size are those of that table, while D and trimming were read from the DNA. The sample table shows some 30,000 clones, and about 80% are seen once. The ten largest clonotypes hold over 15% of the sample.

CD4+ T cells from unexposed donors were collected before the COVID-19 pandemic (2011-2018). After about 9 days of culture, CD4+ T cells were isolated with the EasySep CD4+ T cell isolation kit. As cell numbers permitted, CD4+ T cells from unexposed donors were tested for reactivity to SARS-CoV-2 S and N and to four common cold coronavirus spike pools. PBMCs were cultured at a few million per well in IMDM supplemented with about 5% human AB serum and roughly 10 IU/ml IL-2. Half of the culture medium was replaced with fresh IL-2-containing medium on days 3 and 7. Triplicate replicate wells were generally used for each peptide culture condition. The leukapheresis product used for the unexposed donors was purchased from a commercial source. Ficoll-Paque PLUS gradient centrifugation was used to isolate PBMCs from either whole blood or leukapheresis product. PBMCs were either cryopreserved at -140 degrees C or used fresh in the expansion assay. The QIAamp Micro DNA Kit was used to extract genomic DNA from the CD4+ T cells.

The TCR originated in a human donor in good health. The V gene is TRBV18 and the J gene is TRBJ1-1, with a tentative D gene TRBD1 over 6 matching bases. Material: CD4+ T cells from PBMCs, cultured in vitro. The CDR3 has the sequence CASSPGTPNTEAFF. The DNA sequence is given as TGTGCCAGCTCACCGGGGACACCGAACACTGAAGCTTTCTTT.